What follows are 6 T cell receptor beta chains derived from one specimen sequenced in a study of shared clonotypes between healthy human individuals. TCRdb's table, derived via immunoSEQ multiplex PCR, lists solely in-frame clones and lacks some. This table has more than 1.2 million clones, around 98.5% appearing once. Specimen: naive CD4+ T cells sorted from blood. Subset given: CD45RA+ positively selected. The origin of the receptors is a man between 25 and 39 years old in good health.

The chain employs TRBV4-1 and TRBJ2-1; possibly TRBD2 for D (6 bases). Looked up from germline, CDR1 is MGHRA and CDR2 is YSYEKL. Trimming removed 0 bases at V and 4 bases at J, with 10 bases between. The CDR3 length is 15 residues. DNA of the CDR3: TGCGCCAGCAGCCAAGAGTTAGCGGTTTACAATGAGCAGTTCTTC. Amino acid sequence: CASSQELAVYNEQFF.

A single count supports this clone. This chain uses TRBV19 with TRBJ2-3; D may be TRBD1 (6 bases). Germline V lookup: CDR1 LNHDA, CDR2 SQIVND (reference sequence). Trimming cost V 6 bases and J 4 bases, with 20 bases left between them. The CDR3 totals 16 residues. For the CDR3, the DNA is TGTGCCAGTAGGCTATTACAGGGCTCAGGCGCAGATACGCAGTATTTT. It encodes CASRLLQGSGADTQYF. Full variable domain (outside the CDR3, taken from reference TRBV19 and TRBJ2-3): DGGITQSPKYLFRKEGQNVTLSCEQNLNHDAMYWYRQDPGQGLRLIYYSQIVNDFQKGDIAEGYSVSREKKESFPLTVTSAQKNPTAFYLCASRLLQGSGADTQYFGPGTRLTVL.

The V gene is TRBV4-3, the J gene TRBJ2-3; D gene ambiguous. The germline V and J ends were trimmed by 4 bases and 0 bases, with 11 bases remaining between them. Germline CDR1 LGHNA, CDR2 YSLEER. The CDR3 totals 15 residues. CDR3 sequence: CASSLQESSTDTQYF. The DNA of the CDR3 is TGCGCCAGCAGCCTTCAGGAATCTAGCACAGATACGCAGTATTTT.

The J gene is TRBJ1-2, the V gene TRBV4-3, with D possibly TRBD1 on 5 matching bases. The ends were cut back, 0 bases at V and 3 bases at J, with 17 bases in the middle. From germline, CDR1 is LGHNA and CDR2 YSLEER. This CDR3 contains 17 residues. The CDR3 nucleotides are TGCGCCAGCAGCCAAGATCGACACCCTCCCAGGGACTATGGCTACACCTTC. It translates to CASSQDRHPPRDYGYTF.

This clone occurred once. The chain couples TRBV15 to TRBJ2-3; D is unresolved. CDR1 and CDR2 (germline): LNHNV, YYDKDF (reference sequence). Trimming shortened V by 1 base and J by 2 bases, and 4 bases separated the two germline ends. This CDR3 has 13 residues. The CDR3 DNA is TGTGCCACCAGCAGAGGACCCACAGATACGCAGTATTTT. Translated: CATSRGPTDTQYF.

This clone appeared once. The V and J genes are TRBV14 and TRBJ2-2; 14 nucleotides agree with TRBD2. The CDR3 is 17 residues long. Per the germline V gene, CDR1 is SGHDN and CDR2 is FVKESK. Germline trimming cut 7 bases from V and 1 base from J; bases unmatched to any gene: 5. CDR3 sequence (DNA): TGTGCCAGCAACCCGGGACTAGCGGGAGTGAACACCGGGGAGCTGTTTTTT. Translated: CASNPGLAGVNTGELFF.